The rows below give T cell receptor beta chains drawn from one sample of a study of shared clonotypes between healthy human individuals. Some clones are missing from TCRdb's copy, which holds only in-frame ones; the method was immunoSEQ multiplex PCR. The data hold roughly 2.6 million clones, with around 90% observed a single time. Input material: naive CD4+ T cells sorted from blood. The source of these receptors is a man aged 18 to 35 in good health. Both conserved end residues are part of each CDR3. The order of the fields is V gene, clone size, J gene, CDR3 protein. Clone size is given for some rows only: seen once, a few or many times, or a class if the clone is expanded.

>TRBV18|-|TRBJ2-5
CASSPLDRGETQYF
>TRBV2|-|TRBJ1-5
CASRPDRNNQPQHF
>TRBV10-3|few|TRBJ1-4
CAISENVGGKLFF
>TRBV9|-|TRBJ1-4
CASSVEGVTNEKLFF
>TRBV27|-|TRBJ1-2
CASSPHRTEGDGYTF
>TRBV5-1|-|TRBJ2-5
CASGDGLLQETQYF
>TRBV27|-|TRBJ2-7
CASSPPQRGYEQYF
>TRBV9|-|TRBJ2-2
CASGGLREGGELFF
>TRBV2|-|TRBJ1-4
CASSWDRSDEKLFF
>TRBV13|-|TRBJ2-1
CASTFRWASGGPGREQFF
>TRBV11-2|-|TRBJ2-3
CASSVGAGGPDTQYF
>TRBV6-5|-|TRBJ2-7
CASSYSSGVGSYEQYF
>TRBV4-3|-|TRBJ2-2
CASSWTENTGELFF
>TRBV2|-|TRBJ2-7
CASNSGTGPGGTHYEQYF
>TRBV5-1|-|TRBJ2-7
CASSTTSGGPGEQYF
>TRBV18|-|TRBJ2-1
CASSPGGGEQFF
>TRBV18|-|TRBJ2-7
CASSQGSSYEQYF
>TRBV18|-|TRBJ2-7
CASSPQGANEQYF
>TRBV7-9|-|TRBJ1-3
CASVQGVNSGNTIYF
>TRBV9|-|TRBJ2-3
CASSPGLAEGTDTQYF
>TRBV5-1|-|TRBJ2-5
CASSLLSGSVGETQYF
>TRBV4-3|-|TRBJ2-7
CASSQDRLAGGQQYF
>TRBV10-1|-|TRBJ2-1
CASSESLAGGHEQFF
>TRBV2|few|TRBJ1-1
CASSPVTGGEAEAFF
>TRBV5-1|-|TRBJ2-5
CASSPAGWTKVRETQYF